Listed below are T cell receptor beta chains from one sample, sequenced in a study of early T cells in non-severe SARS-CoV-2 infection. From the 5' RACE reads, TCRdb called clonotypes with MiXCR, one entry per CDR3 protein. The sample has about 48,000 distinct CDR3 sequences, about 13% seen once. Sequencing was performed on whole blood. The origin of the receptors is an adult who was a healthcare worker with PCR-confirmed SARS-CoV-2 infection or an uninfected control (not recorded which). The CDR3 runs from the conserved cysteine through the conserved F or W. Part of the rows lack a size; the others show once, few, many or a class for expanded clones.

many TRBJ1-4 TRBV5-1 CASSLPTGTNEKLFF
many TRBJ2-1 TRBV5-1 CASRNWQGITNEQFF
many TRBJ2-3 TRBV19 CASQRSDTQYF
many TRBJ2-1 TRBV19 CASSMNGYNEQFF
few TRBJ2-3 TRBV24-1 CATSDRVTASTQYF
- TRBJ1-1 TRBV30 CARQREGAEAFF
many TRBJ2-7 TRBV7-2 CASSQYSGTSGGEQYF
many TRBJ1-2 TRBV12-3/TRBV12-4 CASSFSMGQGYGYTF
many TRBJ1-5 TRBV21-1 CASSKSIGDNQPQHF
- TRBJ2-7 TRBV5-1 CASSLLAGGYEQYF
few TRBJ1-1 TRBV30 CAWGPEMNTEAFF
many TRBJ2-5 TRBV25-1 CASSESEGETQYF
many TRBJ2-7 TRBV18 CASSPRTTDEQYF
many TRBJ1-1 TRBV9 CASSFGQPGTEAFF
- TRBJ2-1 TRBV7-8 CASSLPTGIEQFF